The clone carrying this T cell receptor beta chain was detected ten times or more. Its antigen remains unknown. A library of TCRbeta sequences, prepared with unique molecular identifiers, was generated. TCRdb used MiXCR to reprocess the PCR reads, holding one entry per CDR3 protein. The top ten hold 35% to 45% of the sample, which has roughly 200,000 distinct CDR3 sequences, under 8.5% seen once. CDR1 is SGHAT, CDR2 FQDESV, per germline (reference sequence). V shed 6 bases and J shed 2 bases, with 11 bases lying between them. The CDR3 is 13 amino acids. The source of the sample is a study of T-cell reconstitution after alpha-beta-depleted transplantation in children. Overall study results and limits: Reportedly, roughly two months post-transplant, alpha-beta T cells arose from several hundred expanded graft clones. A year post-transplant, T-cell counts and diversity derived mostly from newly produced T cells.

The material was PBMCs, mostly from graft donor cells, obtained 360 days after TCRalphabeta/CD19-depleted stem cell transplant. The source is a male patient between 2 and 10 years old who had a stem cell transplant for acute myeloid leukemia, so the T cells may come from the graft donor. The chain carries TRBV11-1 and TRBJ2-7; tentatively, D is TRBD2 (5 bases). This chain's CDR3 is CASSSGSTYEQYV. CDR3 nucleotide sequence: TGTGCCAGCAGTTCGGGGTCCACCTACGAGCAGTACGTC.